This T cell receptor beta chain was identified in a study of tumor and adjacent non-tumor tissue in lung cancer. A modified ARM-PCR protocol with three rounds of nested PCR amplified TCRbeta. TCRdb processed the multiplex PCR reads anew with MiXCR; each CDR3 protein has one entry. Of 60,000 or so distinct CDR3 sequences in the sample, more than 55% were seen once. As to this clonotype: An end of the junction does not agree with germline; a read error may underlie this.

No cell sorting was done before RNA was extracted from the tissue. This non-tumor lung sample came from over 3 cm beyond the tumor edge. Sequencing was done on a sample of distant non-tumor lung tissue. This receptor was obtained from a man in his 70s with non-small cell lung cancer.

The CDR3 DNA follows: TGCAGCGTTGAAGATCTCACATGGGGTGTAGCCAAAAGCATTCAGTACTTC. Translation gives CSVEDLTWGVAKSIQYF. The rearrangement joins TRBV29-1 to TRBJ2-4, with no clear D. Germline assignment: CDR1 SQVTM and CDR2 ANQGSEA. CDR3 length equals 17 residues.